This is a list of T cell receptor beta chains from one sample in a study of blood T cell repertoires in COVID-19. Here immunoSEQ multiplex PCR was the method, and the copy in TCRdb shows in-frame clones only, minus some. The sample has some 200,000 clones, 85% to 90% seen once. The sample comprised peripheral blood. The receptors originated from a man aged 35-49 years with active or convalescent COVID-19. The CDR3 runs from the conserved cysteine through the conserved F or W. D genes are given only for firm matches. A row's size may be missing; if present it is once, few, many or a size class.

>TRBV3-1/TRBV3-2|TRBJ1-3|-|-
TGTGCCAGCGCAGGCAGCTCTGGAAACACCATATATTTT
CASAGSSGNTIYF
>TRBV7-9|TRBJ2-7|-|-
TGTGCCAGCAGCCTCGGCGGGACGCTCGAGCAGTACTTC
CASSLGGTLEQYF
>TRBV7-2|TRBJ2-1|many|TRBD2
TGTGCCAGCAGACCCGGACTAGCGGGGGATGAGCAGTTCTTC
CASRPGLAGDEQFF
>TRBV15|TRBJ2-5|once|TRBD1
TGTGCCACCAGCAGAGATCTGGGACAGCTCTTGACCCAGTACTTC
CATSRDLGQLLTQYF
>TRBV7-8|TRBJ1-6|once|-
TGTGCCAGCAGCTTCCGGGGGAATGGGTTTTCACCCCTCCACTTT
CASSFRGNGFSPLHF
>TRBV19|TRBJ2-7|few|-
TGTGCCAGTAGTATATCCAGCTACGAGCAGTACTTC
CASSISSYEQYF
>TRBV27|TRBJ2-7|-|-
TGTGCCAGCAGTTCCCTGACACAGATCTACGAGCAGTACTTC
CASSSLTQIYEQYF
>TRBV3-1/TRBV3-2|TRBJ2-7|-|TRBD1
TGTGCCAGCAGCCGCGACAGGGTACGGTACGAGCAGTACTTC
CASSRDRVRYEQYF
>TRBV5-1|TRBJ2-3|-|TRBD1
TGCGCCAGCACCAAAACGGGACAGGGGAGCACAGATACGCAGTATTTT
CASTKTGQGSTDTQYF
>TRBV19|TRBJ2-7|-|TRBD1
TGTGCCAGTAGTCCACGACAGGGTTGGTACGAGCAGTACTTC
CASSPRQGWYEQYF
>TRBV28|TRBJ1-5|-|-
TGTGCCAGTAAACCTCAAAGGGGGGGCGAGCCAAATCAGCCCCAGCATTTT
CASKPQRGGEPNQPQHF
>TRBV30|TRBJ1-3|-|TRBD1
TGTGCCTGGGACCGGGGACAGGTTGGAAACACCATATATTTT
CAWDRGQVGNTIYF
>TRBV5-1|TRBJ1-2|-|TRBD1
TGCGCCAGCAGCTTGGTGGGACAGGTAAACTATGGCTACACCTTC
CASSLVGQVNYGYTF
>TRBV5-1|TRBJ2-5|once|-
TGCGCCAGCACCCCACAGGGCCAAGAGACCCAGTACTTC
CASTPQGQETQYF
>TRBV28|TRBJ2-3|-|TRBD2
TGTGCCAGCAGCTCCAGGGGACTAGCGGGGGGGTCAACAGATACGCAGTATTTT
CASSSRGLAGGSTDTQYF
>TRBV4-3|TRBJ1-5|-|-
TGCGCCAGCAGCCCGGACACCTATAGCAATCAGCCCCAGCATTTT
CASSPDTYSNQPQHF
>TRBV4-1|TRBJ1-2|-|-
TGCGCCAGCAGCCCCCGGGTCAGGGTAGGAGCTAACTATGGCTACACCTTC
CASSPRVRVGANYGYTF
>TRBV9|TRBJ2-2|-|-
TGTGCCAGCAGCGTATTTCCGAGTAACACCGGGGAGCTGTTTTTT
CASSVFPSNTGELFF
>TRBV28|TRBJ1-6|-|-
TGTGCCAGCAGGGGGCCAGTTAATTCACCCCTCCACTTT
CASRGPVNSPLHF
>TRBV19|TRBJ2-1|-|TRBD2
TGTGCCGTTAGCGGGGGGAAGGTTGAGCAGTTCTTC
CAVSGGKVEQFF
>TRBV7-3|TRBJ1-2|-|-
TGTGCCAGCAGCTATGGTAGCGACGGGTTCTATGGCTACACCTTC
CASSYGSDGFYGYTF
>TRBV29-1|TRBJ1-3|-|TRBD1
TGCAGCGTTGAAGATGGAGACAGGGTGTTT
CSVEDGDRVF
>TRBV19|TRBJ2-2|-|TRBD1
TGTGCCAGTAGAGCTCGCGGAGACAGGGGCACCGGGGAGCTGTTTTTT
CASRARGDRGTGELFF
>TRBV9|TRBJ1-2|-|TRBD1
TGTGCCAGCAGCGTAGAGGGGCAGGGGGTTTATGGCTACACCTTC
CASSVEGQGVYGYTF
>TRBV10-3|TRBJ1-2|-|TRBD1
TGTGCCATCAGTGAGCCCGACCGGGACAGACCTATGACCTTC
CAISEPDRDRPMTF
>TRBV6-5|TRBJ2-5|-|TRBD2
TGTGCCAGCAGTTCGGGGGGGGTTGGCGAGACCCAGTACTTC
CASSSGGVGETQYF
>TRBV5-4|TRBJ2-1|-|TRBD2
TGTGCCAGCAGCCGCCGACTGAGCGGGGGGGCCAACAATGAGCAGTTCTTC
CASSRRLSGGANNEQFF
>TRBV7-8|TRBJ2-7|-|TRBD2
TGTGCCAGCAGCCACGCGGGGGTAGGGAACTCCTACGAGCAGTACTTC
CASSHAGVGNSYEQYF
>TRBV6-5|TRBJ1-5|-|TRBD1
TGTGCCAGCAACAGGGGCGGGCAGCCCCAGCATTTT
CASNRGGQPQHF
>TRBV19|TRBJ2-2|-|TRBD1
TGTGCCAGTACCCCGACAGGGGGAAGACCCGGGGAGCTGTTTTTT
CASTPTGGRPGELFF
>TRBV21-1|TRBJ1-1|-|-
TGTGCCAGCAGCAAGGGGAAACAGGGGGCTGAAGCTTTCTTT
CASSKGKQGAEAFF
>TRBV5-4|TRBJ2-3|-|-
TGTGCCAGCAGCTTGGACCCAGGCGGGGTGCAAGATACGCAGTATTTT
CASSLDPGGVQDTQYF
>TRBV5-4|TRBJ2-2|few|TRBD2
TGTGCCAGCAGCCGGGGGGGTGACACCGGGGAGCTGTTTTTT
CASSRGGDTGELFF